This T cell receptor beta chain was identified during a study of cytomegalovirus exposure and HLA in healthy donors. Germline assignment: CDR1 SQVTM and CDR2 ANQGSEA. This CDR3 region has 14 residues. Trimming pared 6 bases from V and 0 bases from J, leaving 14 bases between. With regard to this clone: Its antigen remains unknown. The conserved phenylalanine or tryptophan normally closing the CDR3 is absent here, so this likely arose from a read error.

Study-wide results and caveats: Sequences of the TCR beta chain were said to predict the HLA-A and HLA-B alleles of most subjects accurately.

Both 60 Vbeta primers and 13 Jbeta primers went into the PCR. This table comes from immunoSEQ multiplex PCR, and its TCRdb copy is limited to in-frame clones, with some not included. The table includes over 80,000 clones, 73% detected once. This receptor was taken from a man in his forties in good health and CMV-seronegative. Sequenced: PBMCs. The chain joins TRBV29-1 to TRBJ1-1, with D tentatively TRBD1 (6 bases). CDR3: CSVWDIIMNTEAFV. DNA of the CDR3: TGCAGCGTCTGGGACATTATTATGAACACTGAAGCTTTCGTT.